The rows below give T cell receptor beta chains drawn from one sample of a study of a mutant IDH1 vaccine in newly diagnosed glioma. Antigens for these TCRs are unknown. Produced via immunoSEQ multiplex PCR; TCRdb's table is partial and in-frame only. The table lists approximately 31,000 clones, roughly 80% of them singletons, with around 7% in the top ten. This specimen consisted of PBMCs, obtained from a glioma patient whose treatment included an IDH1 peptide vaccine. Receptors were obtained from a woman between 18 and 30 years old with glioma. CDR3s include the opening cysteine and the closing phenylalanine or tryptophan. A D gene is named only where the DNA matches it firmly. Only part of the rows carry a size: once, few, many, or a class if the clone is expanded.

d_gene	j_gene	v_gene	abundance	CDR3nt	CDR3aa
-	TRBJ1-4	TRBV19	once	TGTGCCAGTAGTATTAAGGGCTACAGGGTTGCGGGGGATGAAAAACTGTTTTTT	CASSIKGYRVAGDEKLFF
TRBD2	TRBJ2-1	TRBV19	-	TGTGCCAGTAGTCCTAGCGGGGGGCCTTACAATGAGCAGTTCTTC	CASSPSGGPYNEQFF
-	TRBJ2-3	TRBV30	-	TGTGCCTGGAGTGGCCAGGGCACAGATACGCAGTATTTT	CAWSGQGTDTQYF
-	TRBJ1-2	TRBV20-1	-	TGCAGTGCTAGTGCCAGATATGGCTACACCTTC	CSASARYGYTF
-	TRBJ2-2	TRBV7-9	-	TGTGCCAGCAGCACTGGGGGGCTCCGCACCGGGGAGCTGTTTTTT	CASSTGGLRTGELFF
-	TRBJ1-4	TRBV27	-	TGTGCCAGCAGTTTATCAGCACAGATAAATGAAAAACTGTTTTTT	CASSLSAQINEKLFF
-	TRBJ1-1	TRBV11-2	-	TGTGCCAGCAGCCAAACTCCAGTCGAGGAAGCTTTCTTT	CASSQTPVEEAFF
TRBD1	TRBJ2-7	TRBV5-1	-	TGCGCCAGCGGGGACCCCGGGACAGGGGCCTACGAGCAGTACTTC	CASGDPGTGAYEQYF
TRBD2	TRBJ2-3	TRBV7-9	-	TGTGCCAGCAGCTACTCCGGGACTAGCGGCACAGATACGCAGTATTTT	CASSYSGTSGTDTQYF
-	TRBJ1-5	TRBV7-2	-	TGTGCCATAAGTCAGGGCCCCGGGGGCAATCAGCCCCAGCATTTT	CAISQGPGGNQPQHF
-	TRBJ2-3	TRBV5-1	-	TGCGCCAGCCACGAACGGGGGTTCGATTCCACAGATACGCAGTATTTT	CASHERGFDSTDTQYF
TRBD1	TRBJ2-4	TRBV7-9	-	TGTGCCAGCAGCCCCGGGACAGGGGGTCTGAACATTCAGTACTTC	CASSPGTGGLNIQYF
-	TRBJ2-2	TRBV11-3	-	TGTGCCAGCAGCTCCAACATTTGGGGGGAGCTGTTTTTT	CASSSNIWGELFF
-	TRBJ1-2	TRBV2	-	TGTGCCTTTCCGGGGGGGGCAAAGGGCTACACCTTC	CAFPGGAKGYTF
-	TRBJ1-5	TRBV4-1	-	TGCGCCAGCAGCCAAGATGGGGGGTTCGGCAATCAGCCCCAGCATTTT	CASSQDGGFGNQPQHF
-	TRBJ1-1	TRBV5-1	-	TGCGCCAGCAGCACAGGGCCCACAATGAACACTGAAGCTTTCTTT	CASSTGPTMNTEAFF
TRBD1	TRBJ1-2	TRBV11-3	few	TGTGCCAGCAGCCGCGACAGGGTATACGGCTACACCTTC	CASSRDRVYGYTF
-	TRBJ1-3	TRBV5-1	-	TGCGCCAGCAGCTTGGCCAGCAGCAAGACTGGAAACACCATATATTTT	CASSLASSKTGNTIYF
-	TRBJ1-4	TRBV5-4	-	TGTGCCAGCAGCCCCGGTATTTTGATAGGCGGAGATGAAAAACTGTTTTTT	CASSPGILIGGDEKLFF
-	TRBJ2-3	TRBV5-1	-	TGCGCCAGCAGCTTGTTGATGGGCAGGTCTAGCACAGATACGCAGTATTTT	CASSLLMGRSSTDTQYF
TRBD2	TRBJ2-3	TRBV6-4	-	TGTGCCAGCAGTGAACTAGCGGGAGGGGCAGATACGCAGTATTTT	CASSELAGGADTQYF
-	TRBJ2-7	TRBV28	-	TGTGCCAGCAGACCAGGACAGCCGGACCCCTCCTACGAGCAGTACTTC	CASRPGQPDPSYEQYF
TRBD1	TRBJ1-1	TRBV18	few	TGTGCCAGCTCGGCAGGGACAGGTGCTGAAGCTTTCTTT	CASSAGTGAEAFF
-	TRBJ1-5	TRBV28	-	TGTGCCAGCAGTTTTGGTCCTGGAGCCCAGCATTTT	CASSFGPGAQHF
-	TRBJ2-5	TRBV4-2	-	TGTGCCAGCAGCCAAGATTATACAGACCAAGAGACCCAGTACTTC	CASSQDYTDQETQYF
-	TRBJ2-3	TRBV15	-	TGTGCCACCAGCAGAGATGGAAGGGGGAGCACAGATACGCAGTATTTT	CATSRDGRGSTDTQYF
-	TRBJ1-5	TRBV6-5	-	TGTGCCAGCAGTTACTCGCGGGGAATCAATCAGCCCCAGCATTTT	CASSYSRGINQPQHF
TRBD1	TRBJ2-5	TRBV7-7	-	TGTGCTAGCAGCCCCGGACAGGGCCAAGAGACCCAGTACTTC	CASSPGQGQETQYF
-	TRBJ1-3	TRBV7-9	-	TGTGCCAGCAGCTCTTGGACCACTGGAAACACCATATATTTT	CASSSWTTGNTIYF
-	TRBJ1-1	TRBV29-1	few	TGCAGCGGGGGAAGGAAGGACACTGAAGCTTTCTTT	CSGGRKDTEAFF
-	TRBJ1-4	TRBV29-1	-	TGCAGCGTTGGTCGCGGGCAGCGCGAAAAACTGTTTTTT	CSVGRGQREKLFF
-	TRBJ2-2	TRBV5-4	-	TGTGCCAGCAGCCTGGGACTCTACGCGAACACCGGGGAGCTGTTTTTT	CASSLGLYANTGELFF
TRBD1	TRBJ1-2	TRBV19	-	TGTGCCAGTAGTATAGGGGACAGCTATTATGGCTACACCTTC	CASSIGDSYYGYTF
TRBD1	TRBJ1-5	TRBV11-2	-	TGTGCCAGCAGCTTTACAGGGGATAGCAATCAGCCCCAGCATTTT	CASSFTGDSNQPQHF
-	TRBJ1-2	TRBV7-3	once	TGTGCCAGCAGCTTGGACAATTTTGGGGAACCCACCTTC	CASSLDNFGEPTF
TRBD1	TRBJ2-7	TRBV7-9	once	TGTGCCAGCAGCTCCCCCCGGGACAGCTCTAGGGAGCAGTACTTC	CASSSPRDSSREQYF
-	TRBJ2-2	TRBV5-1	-	TGCGCCAGCAGCCCGGACGTAGCAAACACCGGGGAGCTGTTTTTT	CASSPDVANTGELFF
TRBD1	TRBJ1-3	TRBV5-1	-	TGCGCCAGCAGCATCGGGACAGTAACTGGAAACACCATATATTTT	CASSIGTVTGNTIYF
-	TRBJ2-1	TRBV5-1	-	TGCGCCAGCAGCTTGGCACCAGGGTTACCGTACAATGAGCAGTTCTTC	CASSLAPGLPYNEQFF
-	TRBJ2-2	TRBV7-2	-	TGTGCCAGCAGCTTAGAAGGCCCGACGGGGGAGCTGTTTTTT	CASSLEGPTGELFF
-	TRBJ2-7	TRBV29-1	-	TGCAGCGTTCAGACAGGACCCTACGAGCAGTACTTC	CSVQTGPYEQYF
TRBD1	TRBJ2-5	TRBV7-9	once	TGTGCCAGCAGCCGAAGACAGGGCGGGTACCAAGAGACCCAGTACTTC	CASSRRQGGYQETQYF
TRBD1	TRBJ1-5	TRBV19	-	TGTGCCAGTAGCATACAGGGGGCCGGGGGTCAGCCCCAGCATTTT	CASSIQGAGGQPQHF
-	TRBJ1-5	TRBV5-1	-	TGCGCCAGCAGCCTGGACGGTAGCAATCAGCCCCAGCATTTT	CASSLDGSNQPQHF
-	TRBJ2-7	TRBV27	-	TGTGCCAGCAGTTGGACTCCTTCCTACGAGCAGTACTTC	CASSWTPSYEQYF
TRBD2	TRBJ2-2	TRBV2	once	TGTGCCAGCTCTCCTAGCGGGAGAAGCAACACCGGGGAGCTGTTTTTT	CASSPSGRSNTGELFF
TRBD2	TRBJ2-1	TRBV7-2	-	TGTGCCAGCAGCCCGCCGGGGGGGCCTGTGAATGAGCAGTTCTTC	CASSPPGGPVNEQFF
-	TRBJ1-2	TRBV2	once	TGTGCCAGCATAGTCCAGGGGATATATGGCTACACCTTC	CASIVQGIYGYTF
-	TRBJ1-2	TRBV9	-	TGTGCCAGCAGCGTGGATATTCATCCAGGGGCGGAGGGCTACACCTTC	CASSVDIHPGAEGYTF
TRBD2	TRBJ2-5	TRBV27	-	TGTGCCAGCAGTCCCCGACTAGCGGGACTACGTATCCAAGAGACCCAGTACTTC	CASSPRLAGLRIQETQYF
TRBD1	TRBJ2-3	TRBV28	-	TGTGCCAGCAGGGACAGGGGGGGGACAGATACGCAGTATTTT	CASRDRGGTDTQYF
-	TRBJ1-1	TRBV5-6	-	TGTGCCAGCAGCCTACGAGGGATGAACACTGAAGCTTTCTTT	CASSLRGMNTEAFF
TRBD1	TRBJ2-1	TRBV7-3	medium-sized	TGTGCCAGCAGCAGGGGGCAGGGGGACAATGAGCAGTTCTTC	CASSRGQGDNEQFF
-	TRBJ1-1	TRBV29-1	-	TGCAGCGCCCCGACGGCGAACACTGAAGCTTTCTTT	CSAPTANTEAFF
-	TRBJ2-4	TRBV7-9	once	TGTGCCAGCAGCCGAGTGAATCAGGTCATTCAGTACTTC	CASSRVNQVIQYF
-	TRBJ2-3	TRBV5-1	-	TGCGCCAGCAGCTTGCGCCAGGACGGGGGAGATACGCAGTATTTT	CASSLRQDGGDTQYF
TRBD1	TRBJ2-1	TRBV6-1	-	TGTGCCAGCGGCCGGGACAGTACTCGCAATGAGCAGTTCTTC	CASGRDSTRNEQFF
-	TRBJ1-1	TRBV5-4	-	TGTGCCAGCAGCTTGGTGGGAGAAGGAAACACTGAAGCTTTCTTT	CASSLVGEGNTEAFF
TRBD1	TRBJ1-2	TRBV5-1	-	TGCGCCAGCAGCTGGGGACAGGAAAACTATGGCTACACCTTC	CASSWGQENYGYTF
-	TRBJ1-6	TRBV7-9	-	TGTGCCAGCCTCCGGGGGGATTCACCCCTCCACTTT	CASLRGDSPLHF